Detailed here is one T cell receptor (beta chain). Antigen: not known. The data stem from a study of identical twins. Study findings and constraints: Compared with unrelated sharing, twin-shared out-of-frame alpha sequences had more low-probability sequences. A lower insertion count was a feature of abundant cord blood beta clonotypes, with no such feature in memory repertoires. Invariant MAIT and iNKT cells are populations that could partly confound zero-insertion analyses.

The CDR3 is 14 amino acids. Germline V gives CDR1 SNHLY, CDR2 FYNNEI. The germline V and J ends were trimmed by 8 bases and 3 bases, with 15 bases remaining between them. A universal primer site was incorporated via template switching, and the cDNA contained unique molecular identifiers. TCRdb re-derived calls from the 5' RACE reads in MiXCR, one entry per CDR3 protein. The sample shows about 430,000 distinct CDR3 sequences, approximately 17% of them seen only once. This sequence was found in a man over 45 in good health. The chain couples TRBV2 to TRBJ2-3; D is uncertain. Source material: naive T cells sorted from blood. CDR3 sequence reads: CASGQELYTDTQYF. The DNA for the CDR3 is TGTGCCAGCGGTCAAGAGTTATATACAGATACGCAGTATTTT.